Listed here are 3 T cell receptor beta chains from one sample, sequenced in a study of regulatory T cells in long-lasting Graves disease. Arm-PCR of CDR3 regions and iRepertoire HTBI primers were used to build TCR beta libraries. TCRdb analysed the multiplex PCR reads with MiXCR anew, one entry per CDR3 protein. The data show 410,000 or so distinct CDR3 sequences, under 15% seen once. Time point noted: newly diagnosed GD, antithyroid drugs for less than 3 months. After RNA was extracted from PBMCs, the TCR library was made from it. The same data also contributed to another study, on T cells in Graves' hyperthyroidism and ophthalmopathy.

The sequences come from peripheral blood mononuclear cells (PBMCs), collected at new diagnosis, from a patient treated with antithyroid drugs. The receptors here all came from a woman between 25 and 40 years old with Graves disease.

This clonotype was seen ten or more times. J is TRBJ2-3 and V is TRBV28; TRBD2 aligns across 9 bases. The CDR3 extends over 16 amino acids. V was pared by 4 bases and J by 1 base, with 6 bases of the junction left unmatched. In germline, CDR1 is MDHEN, CDR2 SYDVKM. DNA for the CDR3: TGTGCCAGCAGTTCAGCGGGAGGATTGGGCACAGATACGCAGTATTTT. Translation: CASSSAGGLGTDTQYF.

This clonotype was counted between two and nine times. V and J are TRBV29-1 and TRBJ1-4; D not resolved. Trimming shortened V by 3 bases and J by 1 base, and 6 bases separated the two germline ends. This CDR3 is 13 amino acids long. Germline loops: CDR1 SQVTM, CDR2 ANQGSEA. The CDR3 sequence: CSVEEGTNEKLFF. CDR3 sequence (DNA): TGCAGCGTTGAGGAGGGAACTAATGAAAAACTGTTTTTT. Looking up the rest from reference TRBV29-1 and TRBJ1-4 gives the full variable domain: SAVISQKPSRDICQRGTSLTIQCQVDSQVTMMFWYRQQPGQSLTLIATANQGSEATYESGFVIDKFPISRPNLTFSTLTVSNMSPEDSSIYLCSVEEGTNEKLFFGSGTQLSVL.

This clonotype was observed a few times. CDR3 protein: CASSQVAGGSSRLEQFF. The CDR3 coding sequence is TGTGCCAGCAGCCAAGTTGCTGGCGGGAGCTCAAGGCTTGAGCAGTTCTTC. The chain recombines TRBV14 with TRBJ2-1; TRBD2 agrees at 7 bases. V trimming: 1 base; J trimming: 9 bases; junction bases outside the gene matches: 15. CDR1 SGHDN and CDR2 FVKESK come from the germline V gene. This CDR3 spans 17 amino acids.